These 5 T cell receptor beta chains came from one sample sequenced in a study of blood T cell repertoires in COVID-19. This table comes from immunoSEQ multiplex PCR, and its TCRdb copy is limited to in-frame clones, with some not included. This table has over 150,000 clones, approximately 86% appearing once. The sequenced sample was peripheral blood. These receptors originate from a man aged 40-49 years with active or convalescent COVID-19.

The chain joins TRBV24-1 to TRBJ2-3, with TRBD1 matching 7 bases. V shed 7 bases and J 1 base; nucleotides not matched to a gene: 4. The CDR3 is made up of 14 amino acids. Germline V gene sequence: CDR1 KGHDR, CDR2 SFDVKD. The CDR3 protein is CATSRDSRTDTQYF. The CDR3 bases are TGTGCCACCAGCCGGGACAGCCGCACAGATACGCAGTATTTT.

The chain recombines TRBV7-9 with TRBJ1-4; 8 nucleotides agree with TRBD1. The CDR3 is 16 residues long. Germline V gene data show CDR1 as SEHNR and CDR2 as FQNEAQ (reference sequence). Losses at the gene ends were 2 bases for V and 8 bases for J; bases not matched to a gene: 10. The CDR3 reads CASSLNSQGAREKLFF. CDR3 sequence (DNA): TGTGCCAGCAGCTTAAATTCCCAGGGGGCCCGGGAAAAACTGTTTTTT.

This rearrangement joins TRBV5-5 to TRBJ2-3, with 7 positions matching TRBD1. The CDR3 consists of 16 residues. V was pared by 0 bases and J by 1 base, with 5 bases of the junction left unmatched. CDR1 is SGHKS and CDR2 is YYEKEE in the germline V gene (reference sequence). The CDR3 nucleotides read TGTGCCAGCAGCTTGGCCGTAGGGGGCCGCACAGATACGCAGTATTTT. The encoded protein is CASSLAVGGRTDTQYF.

The rearrangement links TRBV13 to TRBJ2-7; 7 nucleotides line up with TRBD1. The length of the CDR3 is 15 residues. With V trimmed by 5 bases and J by 6 bases, 13 bases remained unmatched. Germline V gives CDR1 PRHDT, CDR2 FYEKMQ (reference sequence). The CDR3 nucleotides read TGTGCCAGCAGCCGGCCGGGACAGTGGCATCCCGAGCAGTACTTC. Protein: CASSRPGQWHPEQYF.

The chain joins TRBV28 to TRBJ2-5; the D gene is possibly TRBD2 (6 bases). V dropped 3 bases and J dropped 5 bases, with 19 bases sitting between them. This CDR3 region has 16 residues. The germline V gene encodes CDR1 MDHEN and CDR2 SYDVKM. The CDR3, as DNA: TGTGCCAGCAGTTTGGAGGGCACAGGACAATGGGAGACCCAGTACTTC. This translates into CASSLEGTGQWETQYF.